This is a list of T cell receptor beta chains from one sample in a study of T-cell reconstitution after alpha-beta-depleted transplantation in children. Each CDR3 protein is one row after TCRdb ran MiXCR on the PCR reads. The table records roughly 590,000 distinct CDR3 sequences, 16% of them present only once. The material was PBMCs from the stem cell graft donor, obtained from the stem cell graft. The receptors were sampled from a human donor who donated a stem cell graft to a child with acute myeloid leukemia. The CDR3 runs from the conserved cysteine through the conserved F or W. Fields, in order: CDR3 length, J gene, V gene, CDR3 protein.

19 | TRBJ2-3 | TRBV27 | CASSSVGSLTGTSTDTQYF
15 | TRBJ2-1 | TRBV7-2 | CASSPYPGLSNEQFF
13 | TRBJ2-1 | TRBV6-5 | CASRASLGDEQFF
15 | TRBJ2-3 | TRBV5-1 | CASSLALAGADTQYF
15 | TRBJ2-3 | TRBV4-1 | CASSQDGQGADTQYF
13 | TRBJ2-5 | TRBV9 | CASSVGTDPAQYF
15 | TRBJ1-6 | TRBV20-1 | CSASLGQGFYSPLHF
15 | TRBJ1-1 | TRBV5-1 | CASSLRDRRYTEAFF
10 | TRBJ2-1 | TRBV7-2 | CASSFSEQFF
13 | TRBJ1-5 | TRBV6-5 | CASGFSDNQPQHF
16 | TRBJ2-2 | TRBV29-1 | CSVEASGTESTGELFF
16 | TRBJ2-4 | TRBV2 | CASSEKVRLAKNIQYF
18 | TRBJ2-6 | TRBV6-5 | CASSYSWSGSSGANVLTF
14 | TRBJ2-7 | TRBV5-1 | CASSIQVSSYEQYF
14 | TRBJ2-5 | TRBV4-3 | CADPRSTLQETQYF
15 | TRBJ2-2 | TRBV4-3 | CASSLARVGTGELFF
15 | TRBJ1-2 | TRBV12-3/TRBV12-4 | CASSAFGASDYGYTF
14 | TRBJ2-1 | TRBV25-1 | CASSGGGVYNEQFF
13 | TRBJ2-2 | TRBV29-1 | CSVGPGYTGELFF
18 | TRBJ2-1 | TRBV11-2 | CASSHIRLAGGSYNEQFF
13 | TRBJ2-7 | TRBV20-1 | CSARGQGIGEQYF
19 | TRBJ2-3 | TRBV20-1 | CSAQPPGLGLTSAQDTQYF
14 | TRBJ2-2 | TRBV12-3/TRBV12-4 | CASSPNANTGELFF
13 | TRBJ2-2 | TRBV29-1 | CSVDSITTGELFF
14 | TRBJ2-3 | TRBV20-1 | CSASDRDYTDTQYF
14 | TRBJ1-4 | TRBV29-1 | CSVSIVGQVEKLFF
16 | TRBJ2-5 | TRBV5-1 | CASSWGGFTYQETQYF
16 | TRBJ2-1 | TRBV24-1 | CATSDLGQGNGNEQFF
12 | TRBJ2-7 | TRBV10-3 | CAISEGREEQYF
16 | TRBJ2-6 | TRBV30 | CAWSVLGFSGANVLTF
14 | TRBJ2-7 | TRBV6-1 | CASSEQQGGYEQYF
15 | TRBJ1-5 | TRBV15 | CATRSTGHSNQPQHF
14 | TRBJ1-1 | TRBV12-3/TRBV12-4 | CASSLRPLKTEAFF
14 | TRBJ1-1 | TRBV5-1 | CASRGIGWNTEAFF
16 | TRBJ1-2 | TRBV20-1 | CSARDKIPDYLYGYTF
13 | TRBJ1-1 | TRBV7-9 | CASSMQGGTEAFF
13 | TRBJ2-5 | TRBV12-3/TRBV12-4 | CASRYKYQETQYF
13 | TRBJ2-3 | TRBV6-6 | CASQGWGTDTQYF
13 | TRBJ2-5 | TRBV7-9 | CALEGTGLETQYF
14 | TRBJ1-5 | TRBV20-1 | CSAYTGQGFQPQHF
13 | TRBJ1-1 | TRBV7-9 | CASSKYVNTEAFF
16 | TRBJ2-2 | TRBV27 | CASSAPGGPNTGELFF
15 | TRBJ2-6 | TRBV5-1 | CASSLGVGGANVLTF
14 | TRBJ1-3 | TRBV10-3 | CAIETGLSGNTIYF
17 | TRBJ2-6 | TRBV5-1 | CASTSTGGLAGANVLTF
14 | TRBJ2-5 | TRBV12-3/TRBV12-4 | CASSLNPSVETQYF
13 | TRBJ1-1 | TRBV25-1 | CASSPIGGTEAFF
12 | TRBJ2-2 | TRBV20-1 | CSANRLPGELFF
14 | TRBJ2-1 | TRBV30 | CAWSTGTSGHEQFF
15 | TRBJ1-5 | TRBV7-2 | CASSRTGDGNQPQHF
15 | TRBJ1-1 | TRBV4-1 | CASSQVTGMNTEAFF
15 | TRBJ2-3 | TRBV6-5 | CASSSYWTDTDTQYF
13 | TRBJ2-1 | TRBV30 | CAWTQSSYNEQFF
16 | TRBJ2-2 | TRBV5-1 | CASSLSSGFKAGELFF
14 | TRBJ2-5 | TRBV29-1 | CSVYPRGGQETQYF
13 | TRBJ2-3 | TRBV9 | CASSPETSYTQYF
13 | TRBJ1-2 | TRBV6-1 | CASSVQQGNGYTF
15 | TRBJ2-1 | TRBV10-3 | CAISESGSGANEQFF
14 | TRBJ2-1 | TRBV5-6 | CASSSTDRRNEQFF
14 | TRBJ2-3 | TRBV7-3 | CASSQDGSTDTQYF